This TCR beta chain comes out of a study of OX40 agonist ivuxolimab in advanced cancers. The repertoire was sequenced with immunoSEQ multiplex PCR; TCRdb's copy has only in-frame clones and lacks some. The profile covers around 150,000 clones, with 94% appearing a single time and about 0.33% taken by the ten largest. This clone has only one observation. V lost 5 bases, J lost 15 bases, and 17 bases stayed unmatched. Germline CDR1 MDHEN, CDR2 SYDVKM. The CDR3 loop spans 15 amino acids. This rearrangement joins TRBV28 to TRBJ2-4, with 9 bases matching TRBD1. Sequences were derived from CD4+ or CD8+ T cells sorted from blood, sampled in a trial of the OX40 agonist ivuxolimab. The origin of this receptor is an adult with an advanced solid tumor such as melanoma, head and neck, liver or kidney cancer. DNA for the CDR3: TGTGCCAGCAGTGCCCGGGACAGGGTGGAGGGGATGGCGTACTTC. Translation: CASSARDRVEGMAYF. Looking up the rest from reference TRBV28 and TRBJ2-4 gives the full variable domain: DVKVTQSSRYLVKRTGEKVFLECVQDMDHENMFWYRQDPGLGLRLIYFSYDVKMKEKGDIPEGYSVSREKKERFSLILESASTNQTSMYLCASSARDRVEGMAYFGAGTRLSVL.